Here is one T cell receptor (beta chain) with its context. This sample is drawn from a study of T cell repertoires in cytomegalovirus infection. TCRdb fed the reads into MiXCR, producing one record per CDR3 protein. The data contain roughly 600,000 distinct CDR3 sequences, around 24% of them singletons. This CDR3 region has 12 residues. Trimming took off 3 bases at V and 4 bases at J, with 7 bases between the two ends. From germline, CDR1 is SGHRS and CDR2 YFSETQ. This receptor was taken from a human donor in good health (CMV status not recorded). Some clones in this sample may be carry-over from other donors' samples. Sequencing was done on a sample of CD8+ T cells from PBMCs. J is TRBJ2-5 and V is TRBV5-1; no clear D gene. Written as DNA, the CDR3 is TGCGCCAGCAGCTCCCTCTTAGAGACCCAGTACTTC. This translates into CASSSLLETQYF.